The clone carrying this TCR beta chain came up once. This entry comes from a study of blood T cell repertoires in COVID-19. Study details: PBMCs, B-cell-depleted T cells, or T cells provided the cDNA or gDNA that made up the material.

Germline loops: CDR1 MDHEN, CDR2 SYDVKM. Trimming at V came to 7 bases and at J to 1 base, leaving 15 bases not matched to a gene. This CDR3 contains 18 residues. Here immunoSEQ multiplex PCR was the method, and the copy in TCRdb shows in-frame clones only, minus some. The sample has 35,000 to 50,000 clones, 87% seen once. The sequence was obtained from a woman aged 80 or over with active COVID-19. The specimen was peripheral blood. The chain employs TRBV28 and TRBJ2-1; the match to TRBD2 covers 8 bases. This chain's CDR3 is CASTTTIGAGASYNEQFF. Here the CDR3 DNA reads TGTGCCAGCACAACGACTATCGGAGCGGGGGCATCCTACAATGAGCAGTTCTTC. Full variable domain (rest looked up from reference TRBV28 and TRBJ2-1): DVKVTQSSRYLVKRTGEKVFLECVQDMDHENMFWYRQDPGLGLRLIYFSYDVKMKEKGDIPEGYSVSREKKERFSLILESASTNQTSMYLCASTTTIGAGASYNEQFFGPGTRLTVL.